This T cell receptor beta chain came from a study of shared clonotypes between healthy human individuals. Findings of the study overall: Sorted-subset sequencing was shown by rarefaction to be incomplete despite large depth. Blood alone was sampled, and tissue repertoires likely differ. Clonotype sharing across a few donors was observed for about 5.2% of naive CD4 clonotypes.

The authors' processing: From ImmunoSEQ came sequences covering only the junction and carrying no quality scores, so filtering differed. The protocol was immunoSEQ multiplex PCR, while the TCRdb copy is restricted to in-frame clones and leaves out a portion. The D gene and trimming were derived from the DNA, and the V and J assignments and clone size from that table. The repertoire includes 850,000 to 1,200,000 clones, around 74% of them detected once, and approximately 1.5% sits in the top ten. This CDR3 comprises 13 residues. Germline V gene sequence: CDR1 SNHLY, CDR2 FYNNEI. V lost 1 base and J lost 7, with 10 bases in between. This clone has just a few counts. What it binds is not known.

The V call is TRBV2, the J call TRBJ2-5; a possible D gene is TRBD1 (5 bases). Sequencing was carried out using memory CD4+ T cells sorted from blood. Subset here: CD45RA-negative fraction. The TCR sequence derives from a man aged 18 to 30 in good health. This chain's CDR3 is CASSEGLQGTQYF. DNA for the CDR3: TGTGCCAGCAGTGAAGGCCTGCAGGGGACCCAGTACTTC.